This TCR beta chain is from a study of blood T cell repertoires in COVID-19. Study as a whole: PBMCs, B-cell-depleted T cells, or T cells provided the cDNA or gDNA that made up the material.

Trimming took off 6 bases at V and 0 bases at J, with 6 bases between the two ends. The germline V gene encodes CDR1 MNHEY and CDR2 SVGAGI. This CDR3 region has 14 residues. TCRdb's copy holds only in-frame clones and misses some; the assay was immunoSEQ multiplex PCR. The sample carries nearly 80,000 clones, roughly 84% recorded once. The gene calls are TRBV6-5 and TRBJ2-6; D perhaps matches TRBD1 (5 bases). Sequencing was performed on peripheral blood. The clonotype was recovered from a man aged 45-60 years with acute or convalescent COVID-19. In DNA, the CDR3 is TGTGCCAGCAGCAGGGCCTCTGGGGCCAACGTCCTGACTTTC. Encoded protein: CASSRASGANVLTF.